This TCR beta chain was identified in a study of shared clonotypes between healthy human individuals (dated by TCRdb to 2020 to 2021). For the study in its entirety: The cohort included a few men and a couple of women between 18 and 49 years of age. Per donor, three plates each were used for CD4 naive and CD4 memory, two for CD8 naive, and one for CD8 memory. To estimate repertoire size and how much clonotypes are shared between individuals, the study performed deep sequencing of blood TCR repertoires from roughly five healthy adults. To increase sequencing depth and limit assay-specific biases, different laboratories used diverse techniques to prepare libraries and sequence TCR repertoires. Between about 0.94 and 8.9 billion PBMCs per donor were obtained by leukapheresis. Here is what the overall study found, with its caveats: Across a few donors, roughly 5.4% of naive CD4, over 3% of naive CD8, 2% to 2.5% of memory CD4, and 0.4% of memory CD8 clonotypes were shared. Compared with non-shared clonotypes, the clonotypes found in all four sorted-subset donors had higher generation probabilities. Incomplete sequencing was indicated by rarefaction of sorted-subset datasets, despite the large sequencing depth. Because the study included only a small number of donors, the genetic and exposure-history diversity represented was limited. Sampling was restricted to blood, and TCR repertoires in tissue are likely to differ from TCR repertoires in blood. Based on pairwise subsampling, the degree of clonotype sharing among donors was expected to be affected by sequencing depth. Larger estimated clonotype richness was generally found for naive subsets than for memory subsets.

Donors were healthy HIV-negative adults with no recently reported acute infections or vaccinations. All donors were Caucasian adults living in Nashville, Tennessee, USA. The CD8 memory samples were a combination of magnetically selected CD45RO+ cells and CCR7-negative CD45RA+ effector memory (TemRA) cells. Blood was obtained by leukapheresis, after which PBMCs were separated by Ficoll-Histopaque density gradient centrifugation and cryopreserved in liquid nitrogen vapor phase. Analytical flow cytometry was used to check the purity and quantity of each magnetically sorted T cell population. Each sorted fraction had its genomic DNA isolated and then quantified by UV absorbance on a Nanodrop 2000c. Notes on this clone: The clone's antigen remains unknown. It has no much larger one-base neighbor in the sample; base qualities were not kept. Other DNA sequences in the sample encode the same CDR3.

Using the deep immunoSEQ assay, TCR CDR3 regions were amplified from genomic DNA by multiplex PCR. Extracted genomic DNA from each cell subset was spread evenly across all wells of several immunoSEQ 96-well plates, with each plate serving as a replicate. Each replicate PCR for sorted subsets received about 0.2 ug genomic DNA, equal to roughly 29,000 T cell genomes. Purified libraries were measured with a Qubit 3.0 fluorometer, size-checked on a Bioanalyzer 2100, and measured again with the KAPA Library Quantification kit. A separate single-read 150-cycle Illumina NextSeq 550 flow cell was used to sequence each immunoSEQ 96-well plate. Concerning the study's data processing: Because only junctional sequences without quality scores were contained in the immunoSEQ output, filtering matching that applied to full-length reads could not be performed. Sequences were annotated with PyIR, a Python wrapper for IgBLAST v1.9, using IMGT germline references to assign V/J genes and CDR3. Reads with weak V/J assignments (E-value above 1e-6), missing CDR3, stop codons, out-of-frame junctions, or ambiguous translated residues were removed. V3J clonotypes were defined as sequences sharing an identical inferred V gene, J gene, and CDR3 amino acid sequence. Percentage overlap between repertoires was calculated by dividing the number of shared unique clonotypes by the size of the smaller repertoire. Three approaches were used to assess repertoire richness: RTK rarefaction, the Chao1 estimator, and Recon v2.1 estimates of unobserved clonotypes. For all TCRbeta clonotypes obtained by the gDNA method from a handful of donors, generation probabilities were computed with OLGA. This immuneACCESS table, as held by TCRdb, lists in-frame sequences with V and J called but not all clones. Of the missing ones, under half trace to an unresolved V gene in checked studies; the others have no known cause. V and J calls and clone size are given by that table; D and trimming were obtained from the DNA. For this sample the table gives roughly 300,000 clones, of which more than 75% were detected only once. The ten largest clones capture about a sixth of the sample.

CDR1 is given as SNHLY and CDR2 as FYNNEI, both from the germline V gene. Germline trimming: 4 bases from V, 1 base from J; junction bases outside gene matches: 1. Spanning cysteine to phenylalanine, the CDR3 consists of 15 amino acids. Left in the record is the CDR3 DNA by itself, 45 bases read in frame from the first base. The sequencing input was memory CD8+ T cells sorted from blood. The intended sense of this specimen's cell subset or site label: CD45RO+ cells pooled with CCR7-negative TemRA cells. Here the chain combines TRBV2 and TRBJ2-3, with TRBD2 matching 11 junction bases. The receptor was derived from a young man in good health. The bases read TGTGCCAGCAGTGGGACTAGCGGGCGCACAGATACGCAGTATTTT. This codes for CASSGTSGRTDTQYF.